One sample yielded the 5 T cell receptor beta chains listed below, sequenced in a study of regulatory T cells in long-lasting Graves disease. Relying on iRepertoire HTBI primers and Arm-PCR of CDR3 regions, the team built TCR beta libraries. Each CDR3 protein is one row after TCRdb ran MiXCR on the multiplex PCR reads. In the table there are 420,000 or so distinct CDR3 sequences, around 17% of which are singletons. The time point is: newly diagnosed GD, antithyroid drugs for less than 3 months. Extracted RNA from PBMCs served as the source of the TCR library. This sample was shared with a second study, whose subject was T cells in Graves' hyperthyroidism and ophthalmopathy.

The sample in question was peripheral blood mononuclear cells (PBMCs), obtained at new diagnosis, from a patient treated with antithyroid drugs. These receptors were collected from a woman under 30 with Graves disease.

This clonotype has ten or more counts. The chain carries TRBV12-3 or TRBV12-4 and TRBJ1-1, with D possibly matching TRBD1 (5 bases). This CDR3 spans 13 amino acids. Trimming removed 6 bases from V and 5 bases from J, with 13 bases in between. CDR3 DNA: TGTGCCAGCAGCCTGGGGACGGGGACTGAAGCTTTCTTT. Translating gives CASSLGTGTEAFF.

The chain links TRBV5-1 to TRBJ2-7; D might be TRBD1 (6 bases). Deletions cut 0 bases from V and 2 bases from J, with 9 bases between. Germline V gives CDR1 SGHRS, CDR2 YFSETQ. This CDR3 spans 14 amino acids. The CDR3 sequence: CASSLDRETYEQYF. CDR3 coding DNA: TGCGCCAGCAGCTTGGACAGGGAAACCTACGAGCAGTACTTC.

This clonotype was observed at least ten times. The chain carries TRBV6-1 and TRBJ1-5; 7 bases align to TRBD1. CDR3 length equals 14 residues. The V and J ends lost 2 bases and 4 bases, in that order; junction bases with no gene match: 2. The germline CDR1 and CDR2 sequences are MNHNS and SASEGT. The CDR3 region is CASSEMTGNQPQHF. The CDR3 DNA reads TGTGCCAGCAGTGAAATGACAGGGAATCAGCCCCAGCATTTT.

This clonotype was counted ten times or more. The chain combines TRBV20-1 with TRBJ2-1; the D is unclear. The CDR3 runs to 11 residues. CDR1 is DFQATT and CDR2 is SNEGSKA in the germline V gene (reference sequence). V lost 8 bases and J lost 2, with 7 bases in between. The CDR3 is CSSPTYNEQFF. The CDR3 region has the DNA TGCAGTTCCCCCACCTACAATGAGCAGTTCTTC.

This sequence joins TRBV20-1 and TRBJ2-1; 13 bases are shared with TRBD2. J gave up 8 bases and V 7 bases, and 8 bases lay outside the gene matches. The CDR3 sequence is 14 residues long. The germline V gene has CDR1 DFQATT and CDR2 SNEGSKA (reference sequence). The CDR3: CSGRGLAGVDEQFF. Here the CDR3 DNA reads TGCAGTGGAAGAGGACTAGCGGGAGTGGATGAGCAGTTCTTC.